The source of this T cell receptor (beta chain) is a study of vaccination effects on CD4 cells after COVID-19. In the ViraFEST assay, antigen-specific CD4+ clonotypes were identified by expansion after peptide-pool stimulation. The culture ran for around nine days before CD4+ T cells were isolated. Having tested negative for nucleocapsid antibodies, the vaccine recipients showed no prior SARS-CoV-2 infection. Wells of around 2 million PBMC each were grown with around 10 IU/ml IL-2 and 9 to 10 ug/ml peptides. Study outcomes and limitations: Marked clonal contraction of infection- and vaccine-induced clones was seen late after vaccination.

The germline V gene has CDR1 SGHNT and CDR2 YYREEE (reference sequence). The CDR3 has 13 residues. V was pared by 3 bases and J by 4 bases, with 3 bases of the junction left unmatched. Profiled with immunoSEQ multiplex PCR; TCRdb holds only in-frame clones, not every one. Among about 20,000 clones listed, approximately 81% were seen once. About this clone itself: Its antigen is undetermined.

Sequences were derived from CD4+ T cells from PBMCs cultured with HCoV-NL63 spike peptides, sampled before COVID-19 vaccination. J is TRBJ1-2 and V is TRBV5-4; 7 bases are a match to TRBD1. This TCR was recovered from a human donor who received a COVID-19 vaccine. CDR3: CASSSGTAYGYTF. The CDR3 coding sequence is TGTGCCAGCAGCTCCGGGACAGCCTATGGCTACACCTTC. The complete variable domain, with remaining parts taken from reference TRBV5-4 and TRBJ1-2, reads ETGVTQSPTHLIKTRGQQVTLRCSSQSGHNTVSWYQQALGQGPQFIFQYYREEENGRGNFPPRFSGLQFPNYSSELNVNALELDDSALYLCASSSGTAYGYTFGSGTRLTVV.